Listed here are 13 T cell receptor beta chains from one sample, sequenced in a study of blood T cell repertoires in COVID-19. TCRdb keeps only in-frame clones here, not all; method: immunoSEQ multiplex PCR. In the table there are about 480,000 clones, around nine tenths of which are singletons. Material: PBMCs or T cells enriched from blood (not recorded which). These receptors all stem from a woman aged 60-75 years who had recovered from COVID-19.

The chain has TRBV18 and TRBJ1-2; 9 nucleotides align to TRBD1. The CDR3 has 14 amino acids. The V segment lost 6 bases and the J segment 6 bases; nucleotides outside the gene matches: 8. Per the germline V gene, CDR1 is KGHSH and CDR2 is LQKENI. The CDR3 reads CASSPSRTGDGYTF. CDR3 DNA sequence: TGTGCCAGCTCGCCTTCTCGGACAGGGGATGGCTACACCTTC. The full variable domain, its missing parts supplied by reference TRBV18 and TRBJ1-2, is NAGVMQNPRHLVRRRGQEARLRCSPMKGHSHVYWYRQLPEEGLKFMVYLQKENIIDESGMPKERFSAEFPKEGPSILRIQQVVRGDSAAYFCASSPSRTGDGYTFGSGTRLTVV.

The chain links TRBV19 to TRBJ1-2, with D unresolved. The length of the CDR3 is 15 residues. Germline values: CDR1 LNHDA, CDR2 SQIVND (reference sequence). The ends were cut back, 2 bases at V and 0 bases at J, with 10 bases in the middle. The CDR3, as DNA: TGTGCCAGTAGTATATGGGAGGTATCTAACTATGGCTACACCTTC. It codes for CASSIWEVSNYGYTF.

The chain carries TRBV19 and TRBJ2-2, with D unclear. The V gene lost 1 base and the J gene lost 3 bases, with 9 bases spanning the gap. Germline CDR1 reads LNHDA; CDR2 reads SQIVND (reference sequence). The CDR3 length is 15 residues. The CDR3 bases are TGTGCCAGTAGTATAGGGGCAGGTTACACCGGGGAGCTGTTTTTT. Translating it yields CASSIGAGYTGELFF.

The CDR3 spells CASSYGHYDTEAFF. The CDR3 nucleotides are TGTGCCAGCAGTTACGGTCACTATGACACTGAAGCTTTCTTT. The V call is TRBV6-2 or TRBV6-3, the J call TRBJ1-1; D is unclear. Trimming left V 2 bases short and J 3 bases short, with 10 bases between. Germline V gene sequence: CDR1 MNHEY, CDR2 SVGEGT. The CDR3 has 14 residues.

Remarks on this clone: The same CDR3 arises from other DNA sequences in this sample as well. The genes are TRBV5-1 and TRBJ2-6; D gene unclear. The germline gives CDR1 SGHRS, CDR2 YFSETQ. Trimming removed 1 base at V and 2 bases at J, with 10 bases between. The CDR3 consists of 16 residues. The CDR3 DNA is TGCGCCAGCAGCTTGAAATCAGGTACTGGGGCCAACGTCCTGACTTTC. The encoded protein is CASSLKSGTGANVLTF.

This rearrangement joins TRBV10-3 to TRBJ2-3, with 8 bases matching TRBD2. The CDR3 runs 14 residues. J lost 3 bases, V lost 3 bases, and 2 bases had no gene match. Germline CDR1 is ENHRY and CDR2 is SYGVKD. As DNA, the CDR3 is TGTGCCATCAGTGACGGACTAGCAACAGATACGCAGTATTTT. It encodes CAISDGLATDTQYF.

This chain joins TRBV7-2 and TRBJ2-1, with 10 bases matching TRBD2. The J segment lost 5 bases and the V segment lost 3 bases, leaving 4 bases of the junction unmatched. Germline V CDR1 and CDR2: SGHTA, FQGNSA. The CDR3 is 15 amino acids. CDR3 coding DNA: TGTGCCAGCAGCTTTCGGACTAGCGGTGACAATGAGCAGTTCTTC. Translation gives CASSFRTSGDNEQFF.

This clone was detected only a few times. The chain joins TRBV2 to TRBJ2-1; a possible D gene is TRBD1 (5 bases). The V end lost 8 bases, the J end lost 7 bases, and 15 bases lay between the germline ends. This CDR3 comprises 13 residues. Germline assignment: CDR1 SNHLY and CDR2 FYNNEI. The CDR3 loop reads CASQSGKWNEQFF. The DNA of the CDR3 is TGTGCCAGCCAGTCAGGGAAGTGGAATGAGCAGTTCTTC.

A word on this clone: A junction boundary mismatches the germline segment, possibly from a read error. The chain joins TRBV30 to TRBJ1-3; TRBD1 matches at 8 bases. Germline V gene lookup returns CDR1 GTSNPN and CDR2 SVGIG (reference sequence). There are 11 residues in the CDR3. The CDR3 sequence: CGWTGGNTIYF. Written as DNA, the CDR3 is TGTGGCTGGACAGGGGGAAACACCATATATTTT.

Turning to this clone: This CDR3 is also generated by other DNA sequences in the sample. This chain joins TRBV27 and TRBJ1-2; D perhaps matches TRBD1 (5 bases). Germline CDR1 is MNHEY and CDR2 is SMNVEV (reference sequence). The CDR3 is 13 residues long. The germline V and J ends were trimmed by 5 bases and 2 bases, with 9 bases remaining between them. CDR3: CASSRRGNYGYTF. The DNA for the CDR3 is TGTGCCAGCAGTCGGAGGGGCAACTATGGCTACACCTTC.

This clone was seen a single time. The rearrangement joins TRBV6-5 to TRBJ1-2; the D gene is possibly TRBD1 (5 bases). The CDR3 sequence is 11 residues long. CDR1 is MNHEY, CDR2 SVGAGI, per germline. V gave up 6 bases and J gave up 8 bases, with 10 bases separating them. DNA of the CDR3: TGTGCCAGCAGGGGCAGGGCGGGCTACACCTTC. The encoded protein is CASRGRAGYTF.

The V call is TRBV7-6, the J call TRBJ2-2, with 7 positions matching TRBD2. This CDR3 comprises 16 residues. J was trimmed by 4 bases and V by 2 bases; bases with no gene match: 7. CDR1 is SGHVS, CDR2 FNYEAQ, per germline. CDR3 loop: CASSLLAGDSTGELFF. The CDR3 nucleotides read TGTGCCAGCAGCTTACTGGCGGGGGACTCCACCGGGGAGCTGTTTTTT.

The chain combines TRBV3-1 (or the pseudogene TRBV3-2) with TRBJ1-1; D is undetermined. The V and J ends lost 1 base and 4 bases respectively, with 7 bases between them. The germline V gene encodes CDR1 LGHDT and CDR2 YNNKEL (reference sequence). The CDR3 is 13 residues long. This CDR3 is CASSQVRSTEAFF. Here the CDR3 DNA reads TGTGCCAGCAGCCAAGTGCGGAGCACTGAAGCTTTCTTT.